The TCR beta chain under discussion was sequenced for a study of blood T cell repertoires in COVID-19. Measured with immunoSEQ multiplex PCR; TCRdb has only the in-frame clones, and not every one. The top ten hold over 2% of the sample, which has 250,000 to 300,000 clones, 88% seen once. The TCR originated in a woman between 55 and 75 years old in a cohort exposed to, infected with or recovered from COVID-19 (not recorded which). What was sequenced was PBMCs or T cells enriched from blood (not recorded which).

CDR3 sequence: CAWSGTSGRAGEQYF. The DNA for the CDR3 is TGTGCCTGGAGTGGGACTAGCGGGAGGGCGGGCGAGCAGTACTTC. This chain uses TRBV30 with TRBJ2-7, with TRBD2 identical over 15 bases. The CDR3 is made up of 15 amino acids. The germline CDR1 and CDR2 sequences are GTSNPN and SVGIG (reference sequence). The ends lost 1 base at V and 6 bases at J; junction bases unmatched: 4.